Reported below is one T cell receptor (beta chain). The antigen is unknown. Sorted out of PBMCs were CD4+ T cells and CD8+ T cells. This sample was taken from a study of CD8+ T cells in alopecia areata. The CDR3 runs to 14 residues. Germline lookup yields CDR1 SGHRS and CDR2 YFSETQ. The ends were cut back, 4 bases at V and 6 bases at J, with 14 bases in the middle. General study findings and limits: Scalp samples also contribute reads from the resident alphabeta T cells found in normal skin. The study found higher clonality in lesional than normal scalp, especially in alopecia totalis/universalis.

cDNA serving as the sequencing template came from extracted, reverse transcribed RNA. The table came from immunoSEQ multiplex PCR; TCRdb's copy has only in-frame clones and leaves some out. Of 110,000 to 150,000 clones in the sample, approximately 65% were seen once. This chain uses TRBV5-1 with TRBJ2-4; D is perhaps TRBD2 (7 bases). Sequenced material: CD8+ T cells sorted from blood. The sequence came from a human donor in good health. This chain's CDR3 is CASSIGLGGNIQYF. The CDR3 DNA reads TGCGCCAGCAGCATTGGACTAGGGGGAAACATTCAGTACTTC.